The 5 T cell receptor beta chains presented below share a single source sample, sequenced in a study of blood T cell repertoires in COVID-19. The protocol was immunoSEQ multiplex PCR, while the TCRdb copy is restricted to in-frame clones and leaves out a portion. The sample contains 250,000 to 350,000 clones, 80% to 85% of which appear only once. The sequenced sample was peripheral blood. The receptors originated from a person aged 65 to 85 with COVID-19, enrolled during active disease.

The CDR3: CASSLAPTNEKLFF. The CDR3 DNA is TGTGCCAGCAGCTTGGCCCCAACTAATGAAAAACTGTTTTTT. This rearrangement joins TRBV7-8 to TRBJ1-4; D gene uncertain. With 3 bases removed from V and 0 bases from J, the gap between germline ends came to 5 bases. The CDR3 totals 14 residues. Germline lookup yields CDR1 SGHVS and CDR2 FQNEAQ.

This sequence joins TRBV6-2 or TRBV6-3 and TRBJ2-4; D is uncertain. V lost 0 bases and J 4 bases, leaving 13 bases between the germline ends. This CDR3 has 16 amino acids. Germline V lookup: CDR1 MNHEY, CDR2 SVGEGT. The CDR3 region has the DNA TGTGCCAGCAGTTACTCTCGGTCAGGAACTAAAAACATTCAGTACTTC. Protein product: CASSYSRSGTKNIQYF.

The genes are TRBV11-2 and TRBJ2-3; 9 bases map to TRBD1. V gave up 4 bases and J gave up 1 base; unmatched junction bases: 9. The CDR3 length is 17 residues. CDR1 is SGHAT and CDR2 is FQNNGV in the germline V gene. CDR3 in DNA: TGTGCCAGCAGCTCGACCGACAGGGGGAGGGGCACAGATACGCAGTATTTT. It translates to CASSSTDRGRGTDTQYF.

V gene TRBV10-1 combines with J gene TRBJ2-7; D remains ambiguous. Germline CDR1 WNHNN, CDR2 SYGVQD (reference sequence). V shed 4 bases and J shed 0 bases, with 7 bases lying between them. The CDR3 has 13 residues. The CDR3 DNA follows: TGCGCCAGCAGTGGGTACACCTCCTACGAGCAGTACTTC. Translated: CASSGYTSYEQYF.

V gene TRBV24-1 combines with J gene TRBJ2-1; 10 bases fit TRBD2. The CDR3 spans 16 residues. The V and J ends lost 5 bases and 8 bases, in that order; junction bases with no gene match: 11. In germline, CDR1 is KGHDR, CDR2 SFDVKD. This CDR3 reads CATSGQTSGDLYEQFF. CDR3 DNA sequence: TGTGCCACCAGTGGTCAAACTAGCGGGGATCTTTATGAGCAGTTCTTC.